These 14 T cell receptor beta chains share one sample of origin, sequenced in a study of blood T cell repertoires in COVID-19. Profiled with immunoSEQ multiplex PCR; TCRdb holds only in-frame clones, not every one. Of about 180,000 clones in the sample, just under 90% were seen once. The specimen was peripheral blood. Every receptor here comes from a woman in her 70s with COVID-19, enrolled during active disease.

This clone was found once. V usage is TRBV6-5 and J usage is TRBJ1-1; D is unclear. Germline V gene data show CDR1 as MNHEY and CDR2 as SVGAGI. The CDR3 contains 15 residues. The germline V and J ends were trimmed by 6 bases and 0 bases, with 14 bases remaining between them. This CDR3 is CASSWSEFMNTEAFF. DNA for the CDR3: TGTGCCAGCAGCTGGTCGGAGTTCATGAACACTGAAGCTTTCTTT.

The chain has TRBV30 and TRBJ1-2; TRBD1 matches 7 bases. The germline V gene encodes CDR1 GTSNPN and CDR2 SVGIG (reference sequence). V shed 3 bases and J 5 bases; nucleotides not matched to a gene: 12. This CDR3 is 15 amino acids long. CDR3 DNA: TGTGCCTGGAGCCAAACTACCGGGACAGCTTATGGCTACACCTTC. It is translated as CAWSQTTGTAYGYTF.

The chain is built from TRBV19 and TRBJ2-6, with D tentatively TRBD2 (5 bases). The germline V gene has CDR1 LNHDA and CDR2 SQIVND (reference sequence). Trimming removed 7 bases at V and 2 bases at J, with 15 bases between. CDR3 length: 16 residues. As DNA, the CDR3 is TGTGCCAGTACCGTACTCGCCGGGACTGGGGCCAACGTCCTGACTTTC. Amino acids: CASTVLAGTGANVLTF.

The V call is TRBV11-3, the J call TRBJ1-6; 9 nucleotides line up with TRBD1. V trimming: 4 bases; J trimming: 9 bases; junction bases outside the gene matches: 4. Germline values: CDR1 SGHNT, CDR2 YENEEA. This CDR3 contains 14 residues. The chain's CDR3 is CASSSWDRVSPLHF. For the CDR3, the DNA is TGTGCCAGCAGCTCCTGGGACAGGGTTTCACCCCTCCACTTT.

This clone occurred a few times. The V call is TRBV19, the J call TRBJ1-5, with TRBD1 as a possible D gene (6 bases). V shed 7 bases and J shed 5 bases, with 12 bases lying between them. The germline gives CDR1 LNHDA, CDR2 SQIVND (reference sequence). The CDR3 is 13 residues long. The CDR3 bases are TGTGCCAGTACAGGGGACGTGTATCAGCCCCAGCATTTT. This encodes CASTGDVYQPQHF.

The V call is TRBV19, the J call TRBJ2-2; D is possibly TRBD2 (5 bases). V lost 7 bases and J 4 bases, leaving 13 bases between the germline ends. The CDR3 contains 14 residues. Germline CDR1 LNHDA, CDR2 SQIVND (reference sequence). CDR3 in DNA: TGTGCCAGTATCGGGGAAATAGGCACCGGGGAGCTGTTTTTT. This sequence encodes CASIGEIGTGELFF.

This clone appeared once. The gene calls are TRBV5-4 and TRBJ2-1; 9 bases match TRBD1. The CDR3 contains 15 residues. Germline V gene lookup returns CDR1 SGHNT and CDR2 YYREEE (reference sequence). Trimming removed 5 bases from V and 3 bases from J; junction bases left unmatched: 6. CDR3 DNA: TGTGCCAGCAGTGGACAGGGGCCCCTCTACAATGAGCAGTTCTTC. This sequence encodes CASSGQGPLYNEQFF.

The chain recombines TRBV28 with TRBJ2-1; TRBD2 matches at 11 bases. Germline assignment: CDR1 MDHEN and CDR2 SYDVKM. V was clipped by 6 bases and J by 4 bases; unmatched bases: 11. The CDR3 extends over 17 amino acids. The CDR3 DNA follows: TGTGCCAGCAGCAGCCCCCGGCTAGCGGGAGGTTACAATGAGCAGTTCTTC. This gives the protein CASSSPRLAGGYNEQFF.

Only a few counts were recorded for this clone. V usage is TRBV18 and J usage is TRBJ1-5, with D tentatively TRBD1 (6 bases). Germline CDR1 and CDR2: KGHSH and LQKENI. V shed 2 bases and J shed 5 bases, with 10 bases lying between them. The CDR3 has 14 residues. In DNA, the CDR3 is TGTGCCAGCTCACCAGAGACAGGTTATCAGCCCCAGCATTTT. Protein sequence: CASSPETGYQPQHF.

This clone was counted once. The CDR3 protein is CASSMTPLNEQFF. The CDR3 coding sequence is TGCGCCAGCAGCATGACTCCCCTCAATGAGCAGTTCTTC. This rearrangement joins TRBV5-1 to TRBJ2-1; the D is unclear. CDR1 is SGHRS and CDR2 is YFSETQ in the germline V gene. This CDR3 comprises 13 residues. V was cut by 4 bases and J by 6 bases, with 11 bases left in between.

In this sample, this clone turned up a few times. The chain is built from TRBV7-2 and TRBJ2-7, with 8 bases lining up with TRBD2. Germline CDR1 and CDR2: SGHTA and FQGNSA. The CDR3 spans 13 residues. V was clipped by 5 bases and J by 5 bases; unmatched bases: 5. CDR3 sequence (DNA): TGTGCCAGCAGCAGGGGACTAGGTGACGAGCAGTACTTC. Amino acid sequence: CASSRGLGDEQYF.

This clone was picked up one time. V usage is TRBV18 and J usage is TRBJ2-7; TRBD2 aligns across 13 bases. Germline values: CDR1 KGHSH, CDR2 LQKENI. The V gene end was trimmed by 2 bases and the J gene end by 5 bases; junction bases not matched to a gene: 6. The CDR3 has 16 residues. CDR3 in amino acids: CASSPIGGLAGNEQYF. The CDR3 DNA follows: TGTGCCAGCTCACCAATAGGGGGACTAGCGGGAAACGAGCAGTACTTC.

V is TRBV19 and J is TRBJ2-5; TRBD1 is a possible D gene (5 bases). The CDR3 contains 15 residues. Germline values: CDR1 LNHDA, CDR2 SQIVND (reference sequence). Trimming stripped 0 bases from V and 4 bases from J, with 12 bases between. CDR3 DNA sequence: TGTGCCAGTAGTATAGATGGGGCGGACCGAGAGACCCAGTACTTC. This encodes CASSIDGADRETQYF.

The chain joins TRBV19 to TRBJ2-5; weak D call: TRBD2 (5 bases). Per germline, CDR1 LNHDA and CDR2 SQIVND (reference sequence). V was clipped by 5 bases and J by 5 bases, with 12 bases between them. CDR3 length: 13 residues. CDR3 in DNA: TGTGCCAGTAGTCATCGGACTCGGGAGACCCAGTACTTC. It codes for CASSHRTRETQYF.